These T cell receptor beta chains were read from a single sample in a study of T cell clonotyping in hematopoietic cell transplantation. Assay: immunoSEQ multiplex PCR; the TCRdb copy retains only in-frame clones and omits some. The repertoire consists of approximately 70,000 clones, with around 94% occurring once and the leading ten covering approximately 1.5%. Sequenced: peripheral blood mononuclear cells. The receptors were sampled from a man aged 50 to 60 in good health. Some clones in this sample may be carry-over from other donors' samples. Each CDR3 is given with its conserved first and last residue. D genes are given only for firm matches. A clone size is listed for some rows: how often the clone was seen (once, few, many), or a class if it is expanded.

d_call,v_call,clone_size,j_call,cdr3_aa,cdr3_nt
TRBD1,TRBV9,-,TRBJ1-4,CASSVEAGTGDVLFF,TGTGCCAGCAGCGTAGAGGCTGGGACAGGGGATGTCCTGTTTTTT
-,TRBV30,-,TRBJ2-1,CAWSTGLLGAGKNEQFF,TGTGCCTGGAGTACAGGGCTTTTAGGGGCCGGTAAAAATGAGCAGTTCTTC
TRBD1,TRBV19,-,TRBJ1-1,CASRHRTGNTEAFF,TGTGCCAGTAGACACCGGACAGGGAACACTGAAGCTTTCTTT
-,TRBV7-2,-,TRBJ2-5,CASSLSGWREETQYF,TGTGCCAGCAGCTTATCAGGGTGGAGGGAAGAGACCCAGTACTTC
-,TRBV10-3,-,TRBJ1-2,CAIRAALNGYTF,TGTGCCATCCGCGCGGCACTCAATGGCTACACCTTC
-,TRBV25-1,-,TRBJ2-5,CASSEQGFQETQYF,TGTGCCAGCAGTGAACAAGGCTTTCAAGAGACCCAGTACTTC
-,TRBV7-9,-,TRBJ1-1,CASSVRVAEAFF,TGTGCCAGCAGCGTCAGAGTGGCTGAAGCTTTCTTT
TRBD1,TRBV19,-,TRBJ1-4,CASGVSGTGNEKLFF,TGTGCCAGTGGGGTATCCGGGACAGGGAATGAAAAACTGTTTTTT
TRBD1,TRBV19,-,TRBJ1-6,CASSIGTGQNNSPLHF,TGTGCCAGTAGTATTGGGACAGGCCAGAATAATTCACCCCTCCACTTT
TRBD1,TRBV11-2,once,TRBJ2-2,CASSRDREAGELFF,TGTGCCAGCAGCAGGGACAGGGAGGCCGGGGAGCTGTTTTTT
-,TRBV2,-,TRBJ1-5,CASSGTQYSNQPQHF,TGTGCCAGCAGCGGGACACAGTATAGCAATCAGCCCCAGCATTTT
-,TRBV28,-,TRBJ2-7,CASSLSLGEQYF,TGTGCCAGCAGTTTATCGTTAGGCGAGCAGTACTTC
-,TRBV14,-,TRBJ1-1,CASSQGLDTEAFF,TGTGCCAGCAGCCAAGGGCTCGACACTGAAGCTTTCTTT
-,TRBV7-2,once,TRBJ2-5,CASSLYQETQYF,TGTGCCAGCAGCTTATACCAAGAGACCCAGTACTTC
-,TRBV25-1,once,TRBJ1-1,CASSGGDEAFF,TGTGCCAGCAGTGGAGGCGATGAAGCTTTCTTT
-,TRBV2,-,TRBJ1-3,CASSEGNTIYF,TGTGCCAGCAGTGAGGGAAACACCATATATTTT
-,TRBV9,-,TRBJ2-2,CASSAAVLHTGELFF,TGTGCCAGCAGCGCGGCCGTTCTTCATACCGGGGAGCTGTTTTTT
-,TRBV28,-,TRBJ1-6,CASSLWGDNNSPLHF,TGTGCCAGCAGTTTATGGGGAGACAATAATTCACCCCTCCACTTT
TRBD2,TRBV6-5,-,TRBJ2-1,CASSYSRGAPNEQFF,TGTGCCAGCAGTTACTCGCGGGGGGCCCCCAATGAGCAGTTCTTC
-,TRBV7-9,-,TRBJ1-2,CASTRGPGNYGYTF,TGTGCCAGCACCCGTGGCCCGGGGAACTATGGCTACACCTTC
-,TRBV9,-,TRBJ2-7,CASSVSQGSRTSSHEQYF,TGTGCCAGCAGCGTCTCACAGGGGAGCAGGACTAGCTCCCACGAGCAGTACTTC
TRBD1,TRBV28,-,TRBJ2-7,CASSSPGQGTNEQYF,TGTGCCAGCAGTTCCCCGGGACAGGGGACCAACGAGCAGTACTTC
TRBD1,TRBV23-1,-,TRBJ2-1,CASSREKQGANEQFF,TGCGCCAGCAGTCGTGAAAAGCAGGGGGCAAATGAGCAGTTCTTC
-,TRBV4-3,-,TRBJ1-3,CASSPWADRETGNTIYF,TGCGCCAGCAGCCCCTGGGCAGACCGGGAGACTGGAAACACCATATATTTT
-,TRBV19,-,TRBJ2-7,CASSIPASYEQYF,TGTGCCAGTAGTATACCAGCCTCCTACGAGCAGTACTTC
-,TRBV5-1,-,TRBJ2-5,CASTLFGGSQETQYF,TGCGCCAGCACCCTATTCGGAGGGTCCCAAGAGACCCAGTACTTC
TRBD2,TRBV6-1,-,TRBJ2-3,CASSEVGGRADTQYF,TGTGCCAGCAGTGAAGTCGGCGGGAGGGCAGATACGCAGTATTTT
-,TRBV9,-,TRBJ2-2,CASSGGALTSTGELFF,TGTGCCAGCAGCGGGGGAGCTCTAACCTCCACCGGGGAGCTGTTTTTT
-,TRBV5-6,-,TRBJ2-1,CASSADGYGEQFF,TGTGCCAGCAGCGCGGACGGATACGGTGAGCAGTTCTTC
TRBD1,TRBV10-3,-,TRBJ2-7,CAITSTGASYEQYF,TGTGCCATCACCTCGACAGGGGCAAGCTACGAGCAGTACTTC
TRBD1,TRBV11-2,-,TRBJ2-5,CASSLARATGTKETQYF,TGTGCCAGCAGCTTAGCGAGGGCGACAGGGACCAAGGAGACCCAGTACTTC
-,TRBV28,-,TRBJ2-7,CASSSIPEQYF,TGTGCCAGCAGTTCTATCCCCGAGCAGTACTTC
TRBD2,TRBV2,-,TRBJ2-1,CASKSGTNFYNEQFF,TGTGCCAGCAAATCCGGGACTAACTTTTACAATGAGCAGTTCTTC
-,TRBV2,-,TRBJ2-3,CARSTSTDTQYF,TGTGCCAGATCCACTAGCACAGATACGCAGTATTTT